This TCR beta chain was recorded in a study of T cell responses to AZD1222 COVID-19 vaccine. Profiling relied on immunoSEQ multiplex PCR, and the TCRdb table lists in-frame clones only, not all of them. The data show 130,000 or so clones, with 80% to 95% seen just once and 4% to 4.5% held by the top ten. This CDR3 region has 14 residues. V was shortened by 0 bases and J by 1 base, with 7 bases between the two germline ends. Per germline, CDR1 SGHDT and CDR2 YYEEEE. The sequences come from peripheral blood, collected 28 days after the second dose of the MenACWY control vaccine. The receptor's source is an adult who received the MenACWY meningococcal vaccine as a control. V usage is TRBV5-6 and J usage is TRBJ1-1, with a weak D call TRBD1 (6 bases). For the CDR3, the DNA is TGTGCCAGCAGCTTGGGGGACAAGAACACTGAAGCTTTCTTT. Translating it yields CASSLGDKNTEAFF.